This T cell receptor beta chain derives from a study of CDR3 diversity in severe acne. Trimming stripped 6 bases from V and 2 bases from J, with 10 bases between. The CDR3 has 13 residues. TCRdb analysed the PCR reads with MiXCR anew, one entry per CDR3 protein. The profile shows approximately 90,000 distinct CDR3 sequences, under 55% of them singletons. This clonotype was counted only a few times. The J gene is TRBJ2-5, the V gene TRBV12-3 or TRBV12-4; no reliable D call. The source of this sequence is a male donor with severe acne vulgaris. The material sequenced was blood. The CDR3 region has the DNA TGTGCCAGCAGCCGCCAAGAACAAGAGACCCAGTACTTC. The encoded protein is CASSRQEQETQYF.